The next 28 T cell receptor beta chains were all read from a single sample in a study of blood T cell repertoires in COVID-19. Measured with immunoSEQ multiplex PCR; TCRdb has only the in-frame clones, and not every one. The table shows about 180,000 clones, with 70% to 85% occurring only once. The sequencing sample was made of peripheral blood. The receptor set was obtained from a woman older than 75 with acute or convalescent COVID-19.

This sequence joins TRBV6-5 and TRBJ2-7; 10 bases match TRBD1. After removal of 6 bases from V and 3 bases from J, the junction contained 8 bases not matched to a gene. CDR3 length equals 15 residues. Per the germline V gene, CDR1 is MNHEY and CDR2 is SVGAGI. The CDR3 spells CASREGQGPHYEQYF. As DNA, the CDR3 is TGTGCCAGCAGGGAGGGACAGGGGCCCCACTACGAGCAGTACTTC.

The CDR3 region is CASRPGTSGTDTQYF. CDR3 nucleotide sequence: TGTGCCAGCAGGCCTGGAACTAGCGGCACAGATACGCAGTATTTT. The chain uses TRBV27 and TRBJ2-3; 7 bases align to TRBD2. The CDR3 length is 15 residues. Germline CDR1 and CDR2: MNHEY and SMNVEV (reference sequence). The V gene end was trimmed by 6 bases and the J gene end by 1 base; junction bases not matched to a gene: 7.

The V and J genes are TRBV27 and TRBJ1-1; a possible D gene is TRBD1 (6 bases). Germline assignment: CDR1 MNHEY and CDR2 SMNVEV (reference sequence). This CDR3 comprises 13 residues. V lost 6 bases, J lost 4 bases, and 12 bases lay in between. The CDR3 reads CASSQDSLTEAFF. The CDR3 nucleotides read TGTGCCAGCAGCCAGGACAGTCTCACTGAAGCTTTCTTT.

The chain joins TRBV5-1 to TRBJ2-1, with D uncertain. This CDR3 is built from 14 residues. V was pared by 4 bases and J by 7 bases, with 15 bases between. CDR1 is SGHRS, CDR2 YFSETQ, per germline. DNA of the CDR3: TGCGCCAGCAGCCCAAGTCCCCAAGAGAATGAGCAGTTCTTC. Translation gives CASSPSPQENEQFF. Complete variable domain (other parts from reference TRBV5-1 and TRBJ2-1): KAGVTQTPRYLIKTRGQQVTLSCSPISGHRSVSWYQQTPGQGLQFLFEYFSETQRNKGNFPGRFSGRQFSNSRSEMNVSTLELGDSALYLCASSPSPQENEQFFGPGTRLTVL.

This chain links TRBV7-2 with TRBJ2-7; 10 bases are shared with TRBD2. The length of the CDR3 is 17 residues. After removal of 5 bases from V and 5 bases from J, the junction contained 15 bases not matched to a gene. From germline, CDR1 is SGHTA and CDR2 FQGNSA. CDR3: CASSPEPPGLALHEQYF. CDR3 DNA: TGTGCCAGCAGCCCGGAACCTCCGGGACTAGCGTTACACGAGCAGTACTTC.

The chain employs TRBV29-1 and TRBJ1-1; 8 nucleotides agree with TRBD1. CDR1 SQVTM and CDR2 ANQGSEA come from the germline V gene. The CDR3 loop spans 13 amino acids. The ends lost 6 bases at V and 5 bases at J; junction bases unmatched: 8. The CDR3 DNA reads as TGCAGCGTAGACAGGGGCTGGAGAACTGAAGCTTTCTTT. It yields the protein CSVDRGWRTEAFF.

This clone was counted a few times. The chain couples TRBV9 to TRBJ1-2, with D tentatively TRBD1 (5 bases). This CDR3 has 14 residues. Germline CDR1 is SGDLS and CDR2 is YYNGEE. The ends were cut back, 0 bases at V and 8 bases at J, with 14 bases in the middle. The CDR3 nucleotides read TGTGCCAGCAGCGTAGGGGTCAGGGAATGGGGCTACACCTTC. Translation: CASSVGVREWGYTF.

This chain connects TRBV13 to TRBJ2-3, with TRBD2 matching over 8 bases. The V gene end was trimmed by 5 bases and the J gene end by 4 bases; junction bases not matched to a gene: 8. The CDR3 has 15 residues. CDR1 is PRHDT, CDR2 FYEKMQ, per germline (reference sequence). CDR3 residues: CASSPGTRGADTQYF. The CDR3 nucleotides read TGTGCCAGCAGCCCCGGGACTAGAGGAGCAGATACGCAGTATTTT. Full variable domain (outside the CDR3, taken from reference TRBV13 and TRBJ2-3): AAGVIQSPRHLIKEKRETATLKCYPIPRHDTVYWYQQGPGQDPQFLISFYEKMQSDKGSIPDRFSAQQFSDYHSELNMSSLELGDSALYFCASSPGTRGADTQYFGPGTRLTVL.

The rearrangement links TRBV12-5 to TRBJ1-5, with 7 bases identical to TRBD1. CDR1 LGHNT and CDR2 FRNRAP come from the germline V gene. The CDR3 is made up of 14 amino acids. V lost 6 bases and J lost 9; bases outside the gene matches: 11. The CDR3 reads CASGPQGPGSPQHF. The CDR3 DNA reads TGTGCTAGTGGCCCACAGGGGCCCGGTTCGCCCCAGCATTTT.

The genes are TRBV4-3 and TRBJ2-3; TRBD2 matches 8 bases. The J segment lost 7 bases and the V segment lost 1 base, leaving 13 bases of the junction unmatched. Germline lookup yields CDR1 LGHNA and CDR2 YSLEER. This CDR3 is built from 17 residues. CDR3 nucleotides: TGCGCCAGCAGCCAAGGACAAGCGGGGGCTCGAGGGAATACGCAGTATTTT. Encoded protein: CASSQGQAGARGNTQYF.

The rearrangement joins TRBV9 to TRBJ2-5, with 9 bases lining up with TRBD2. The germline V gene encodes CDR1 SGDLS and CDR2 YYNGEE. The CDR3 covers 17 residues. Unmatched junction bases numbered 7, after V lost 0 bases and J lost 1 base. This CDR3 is CASSVAGLAGPQETQYF. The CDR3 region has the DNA TGTGCCAGCAGCGTAGCGGGGCTAGCGGGGCCCCAAGAGACCCAGTACTTC.

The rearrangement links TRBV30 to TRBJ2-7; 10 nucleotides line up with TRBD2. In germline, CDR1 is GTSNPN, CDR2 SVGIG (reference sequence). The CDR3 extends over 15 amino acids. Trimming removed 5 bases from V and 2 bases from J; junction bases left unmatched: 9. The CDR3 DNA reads TGTGCCTGGGTTCCACTAGCGGGGAGAACCTACGAGCAGTACTTC. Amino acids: CAWVPLAGRTYEQYF. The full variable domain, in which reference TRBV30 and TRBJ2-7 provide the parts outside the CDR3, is SQTIHQWPATLVQPVGSPLSLECTVEGTSNPNLYWYRQAAGRGLQLLFYSVGIGQISSEVPQNLSASRPQDRQFILSSKKLLLSDSGFYLCAWVPLAGRTYEQYFGPGTRLTVT.

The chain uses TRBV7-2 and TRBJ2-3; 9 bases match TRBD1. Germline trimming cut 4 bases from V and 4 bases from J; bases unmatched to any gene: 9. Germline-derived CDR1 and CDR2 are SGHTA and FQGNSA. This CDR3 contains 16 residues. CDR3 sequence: CASSSSTGQGPDTQYF. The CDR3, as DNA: TGTGCCAGCAGCTCTTCTACGGGACAGGGTCCAGATACGCAGTATTTT.

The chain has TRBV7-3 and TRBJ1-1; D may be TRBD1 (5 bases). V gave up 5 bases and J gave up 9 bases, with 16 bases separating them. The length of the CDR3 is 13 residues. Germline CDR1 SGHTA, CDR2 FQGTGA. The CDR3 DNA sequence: TGTGCCAGCAGCCCCCGCGGGGCTGACCAAGCTTTCTTT. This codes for CASSPRGADQAFF.

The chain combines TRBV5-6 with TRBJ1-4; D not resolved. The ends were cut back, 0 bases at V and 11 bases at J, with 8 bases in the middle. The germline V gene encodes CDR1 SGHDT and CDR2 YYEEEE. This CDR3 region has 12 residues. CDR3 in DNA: TGTGCCAGCAGCTTGGCTCGGGGTAAACTGTTTTTT. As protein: CASSLARGKLFF.

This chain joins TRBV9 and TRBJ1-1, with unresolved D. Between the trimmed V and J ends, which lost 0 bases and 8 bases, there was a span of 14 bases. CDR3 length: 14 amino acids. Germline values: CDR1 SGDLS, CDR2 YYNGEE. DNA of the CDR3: TGTGCCAGCAGCGTAGAGGGAGGTCTGTCGGAAGCTTTCTTT. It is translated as CASSVEGGLSEAFF.

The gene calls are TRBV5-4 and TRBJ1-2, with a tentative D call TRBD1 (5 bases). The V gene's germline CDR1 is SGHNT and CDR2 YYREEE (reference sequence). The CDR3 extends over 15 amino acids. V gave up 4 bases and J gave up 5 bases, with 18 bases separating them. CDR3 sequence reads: CASSIDSSMGYGYTF. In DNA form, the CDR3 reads TGTGCCAGCAGCATCGACAGTTCTATGGGGTATGGCTACACCTTC.

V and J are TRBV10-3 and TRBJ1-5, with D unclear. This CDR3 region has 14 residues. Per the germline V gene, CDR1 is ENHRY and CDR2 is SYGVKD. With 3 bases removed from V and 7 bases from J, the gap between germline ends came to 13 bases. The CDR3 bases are TGTGCCATCAGTGACGAGGGCCTCCGGCAGCCCCAGCATTTT. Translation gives CAISDEGLRQPQHF.

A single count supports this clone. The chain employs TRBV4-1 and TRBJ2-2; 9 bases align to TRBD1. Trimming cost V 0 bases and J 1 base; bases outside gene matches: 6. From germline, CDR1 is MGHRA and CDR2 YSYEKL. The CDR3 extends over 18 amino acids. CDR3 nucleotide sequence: TGCGCCAGCAGCCAAGAAGGGGGACAGGGTGGGAACACCGGGGAGCTGTTTTTT. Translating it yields CASSQEGGQGGNTGELFF.

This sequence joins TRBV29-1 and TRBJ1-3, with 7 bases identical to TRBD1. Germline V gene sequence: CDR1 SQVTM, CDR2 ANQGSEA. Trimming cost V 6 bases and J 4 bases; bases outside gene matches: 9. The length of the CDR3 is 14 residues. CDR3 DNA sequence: TGCAGCGTAAGCTACACAGGGGACGGAAACACCATATATTTT. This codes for CSVSYTGDGNTIYF.

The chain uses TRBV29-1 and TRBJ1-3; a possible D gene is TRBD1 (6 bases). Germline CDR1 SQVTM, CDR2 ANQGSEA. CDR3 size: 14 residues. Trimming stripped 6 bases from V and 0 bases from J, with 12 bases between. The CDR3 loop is CSVGDTGSGNTIYF. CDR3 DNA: TGCAGCGTGGGGGACACCGGCTCTGGAAACACCATATATTTT.

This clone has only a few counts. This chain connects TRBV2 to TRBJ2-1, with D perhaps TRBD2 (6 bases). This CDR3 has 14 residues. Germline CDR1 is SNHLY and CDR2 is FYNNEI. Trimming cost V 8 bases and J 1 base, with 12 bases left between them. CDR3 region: CASPSGRSYNEQFF. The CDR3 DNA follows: TGTGCCAGCCCCTCGGGGAGGTCCTACAATGAGCAGTTCTTC. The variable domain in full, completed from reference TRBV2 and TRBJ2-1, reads EPEVTQTPSHQVTQMGQEVILRCVPISNHLYFYWYRQILGQKVEFLVSFYNNEISEKSEIFDDQFSVERPDGSNFTLKIRSTKLEDSAMYFCASPSGRSYNEQFFGPGTRLTVL.

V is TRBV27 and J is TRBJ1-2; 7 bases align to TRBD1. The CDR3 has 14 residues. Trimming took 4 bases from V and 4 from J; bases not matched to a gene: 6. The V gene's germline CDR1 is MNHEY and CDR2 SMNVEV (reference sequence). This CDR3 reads CASSSRTGSYGYTF. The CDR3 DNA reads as TGTGCCAGCAGTTCTCGGACAGGATCCTATGGCTACACCTTC.

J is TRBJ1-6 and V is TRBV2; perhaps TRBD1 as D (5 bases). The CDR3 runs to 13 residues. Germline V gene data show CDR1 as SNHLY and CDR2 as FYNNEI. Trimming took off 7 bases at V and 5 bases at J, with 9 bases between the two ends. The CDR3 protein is CASTGAHNSPLHF. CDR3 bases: TGTGCCAGCACTGGGGCTCATAATTCACCCCTCCACTTT.

CDR3 region: CASSYDSTQETQYF. The CDR3 coding sequence is TGTGCCAGCAGCTACGACTCTACCCAAGAGACCCAGTACTTC. The chain has TRBV7-2 and TRBJ2-5; D gene ambiguous. V lost 4 bases and J 1 base, leaving 10 bases between the germline ends. The CDR3 runs to 14 residues. Germline CDR1 and CDR2: SGHTA and FQGNSA.

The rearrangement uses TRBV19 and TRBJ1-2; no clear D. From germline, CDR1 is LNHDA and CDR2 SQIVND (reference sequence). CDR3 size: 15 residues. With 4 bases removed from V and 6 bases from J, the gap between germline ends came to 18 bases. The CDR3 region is CASSTASGRADGYTF. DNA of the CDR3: TGTGCCAGTAGTACTGCGTCCGGTCGCGCGGATGGCTACACCTTC.

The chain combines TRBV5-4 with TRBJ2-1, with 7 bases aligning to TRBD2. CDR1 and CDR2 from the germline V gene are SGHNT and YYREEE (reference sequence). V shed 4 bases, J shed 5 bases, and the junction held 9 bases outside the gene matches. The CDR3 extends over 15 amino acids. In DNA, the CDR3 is TGTGCCAGCAGCCCTCGACGCGGGAGCAACAATGAGCAGTTCTTC. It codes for CASSPRRGSNNEQFF.

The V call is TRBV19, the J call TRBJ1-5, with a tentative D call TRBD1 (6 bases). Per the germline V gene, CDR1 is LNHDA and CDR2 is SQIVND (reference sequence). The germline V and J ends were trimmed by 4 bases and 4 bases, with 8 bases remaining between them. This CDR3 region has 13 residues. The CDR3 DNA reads TGTGCCAGTAGTAGAGACAGGAATCAGCCCCAGCATTTT. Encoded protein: CASSRDRNQPQHF.